This T cell receptor (beta chain) originates from a study of shared clonotypes between healthy human individuals (dated by TCRdb to about 2020). About the study as a whole: The cohort comprised a couple of women and a few men aged 18 to 49 years. For each donor, CD4 naive and CD4 memory were each run on three plates, CD8 naive on two plates, and CD8 memory on one plate. To estimate repertoire size and how much clonotype sharing occurs between individuals, the study deeply sequenced the blood TCR repertoires of roughly 5 healthy adults. Libraries were prepared and TCR repertoires were sequenced by different laboratories using diverse techniques, in order to increase sequencing depth and limit assay-specific biases. Leukapheresis yielded between about 0.8 and 8.9 billion PBMCs per donor.

What the research found in general, with its limitations: Sampling was restricted to blood, and TCR repertoires in tissue are likely to differ from TCR repertoires in blood. Compared with non-shared clonotypes, the clonotypes found in all four sorted-subset donors had higher generation probabilities. Incomplete sequencing was indicated by rarefaction of sorted-subset datasets, despite the large sequencing depth. Based on pairwise subsampling, the degree of clonotype sharing among donors was expected to be affected by sequencing depth. The genetic and exposure-history diversity represented was limited by the small number of donors. Sharing across a few donors was observed for approximately 5% of naive CD4, under 4% of naive CD8, roughly 2.3% of memory CD4, and approximately 0.41% of memory CD8 clonotypes. Naive subsets generally had larger estimated clonotype richness than memory subsets.

CD8 naive samples were CD45RO-negative cells positively selected for CCR7, giving a CD45RA+CCR7+ population that excluded TemRA cells. Donors were healthy HIV-negative adults with no recently reported acute infections or vaccinations. Every donor was a Caucasian adult living in Nashville, Tennessee, USA. After blood collection by leukapheresis, PBMCs were isolated using Ficoll-Histopaque density gradient centrifugation and then cryopreserved in the vapor phase of liquid nitrogen. Purity and quantity of every magnetically sorted T cell population were checked by analytical flow cytometry. Genomic DNA was isolated from every sorted fraction and measured by UV absorbance on a Nanodrop 2000c. Concerning this clone itself: It has no known antigen specificity. No base-level quality is on record; no much larger clone is a single base apart.

As encoded in the germline V gene (reference sequence), CDR1 is PRHDT while CDR2 is FYEKMQ. From the cysteine up to the phenylalanine, the CDR3 has a length of 16 residues. Only CDR3 DNA is held: 48 bases, read in frame from base 1. V loses 5 bases at its end and J loses 3 bases; junction bases beyond the gene matches: 7. Using the deep immunoSEQ assay, multiplex PCR amplified TCR CDR3 regions from genomic DNA. Extracted genomic DNA from each cell subset was distributed evenly across all wells of several immunoSEQ 96-well plates, and each plate was treated as a replicate. Each replicate PCR for sorted subsets received about 210 ng genomic DNA, equal to about 29,000 T cell genomes. Purified libraries were quantified with a Qubit 3.0 fluorometer, sized on a Bioanalyzer 2100, and re-quantified with the KAPA Library Quantification kit. Every immunoSEQ 96-well plate was sequenced on a dedicated single-read 150-cycle Illumina NextSeq 550 flow cell. On the authors' methods: Because the immunoSEQ output held only junctional sequences and lacked quality scores, the filtering could not match the filtering applied to full-length reads. Sequences were annotated with PyIR, a Python wrapper for IgBLAST v1.9, and V/J genes and CDR3 were assigned using IMGT germline references. Reads with weak V/J assignments (E-value above 1e-6), missing CDR3, stop codons, out-of-frame junctions, or ambiguous translated residues were removed. A V3J clonotype was defined by an identical inferred V gene, J gene, and CDR3 amino acid sequence. The percentage overlap between two repertoires was calculated by dividing the number of shared unique clonotypes by the size of the smaller repertoire. Richness of each repertoire was evaluated using RTK rarefaction, the Chao1 estimator, and Recon v2.1 estimates of unobserved clonotypes. For all TCRbeta clonotypes obtained by the gDNA method from a few donors, generation probabilities were computed with OLGA. Sourced from immuneACCESS, this table was stored by TCRdb with only in-frame sequences that have V and J called. A share of the clones is absent; for the studies checked, an unresolved V gene accounts for under half, and the remainder has no known explanation. V and J calls and clone size are given by that table; D and trimming were obtained from the DNA. This sample holds approximately 840,000 clones; roughly 96% were observed only once. Under 0.25% of the sample is taken by the ten largest.

Recombination connected TRBV13 to TRBJ2-6; 7 central nucleotides agree with TRBD1. Sequenced material: naive CD8+ T cells sorted from blood. What this sample's cell subset or site label stands for: CD45RA+CCR7+. This sequence was found in a man aged 25 to 40 in good health. The sequenced DNA: TGTGCCAGCAGCCCCGCTGGGACAGTTGGGGCCAACGTCCTGACTTTC. The resulting protein is CASSPAGTVGANVLTF.